The 7 T cell receptor beta chains presented below share a single source sample, sequenced in a study of shared clonotypes between healthy human individuals. Clones were sequenced by immunoSEQ multiplex PCR, and TCRdb holds only the in-frame ones, with some missing. Counted here are around 720,000 clones, about 80% occurring once; the ten biggest clones make up roughly 2%. The source material was memory CD4+ T cells sorted from blood. Regarding subset: CD45RA-negative fraction. All receptors come from a woman in her twenties or thirties in good health.

The chain uses TRBV7-6 and TRBJ1-5; 7 bases map to TRBD1. The CDR3 is 13 residues long. Germline lookup yields CDR1 SGHVS and CDR2 FNYEAQ. With V trimmed by 5 bases and J by 6 bases, 4 bases remained unmatched. In DNA, the CDR3 is TGTGCCAGCAGCGCGACAGGGTTTCAGCCCCAGCATTTT. Its protein product is CASSATGFQPQHF.

V is TRBV10-3 and J is TRBJ2-1; 9 bases agree with TRBD2. Per germline, CDR1 ENHRY and CDR2 SYGVKD. Trimming removed 2 bases from V and 5 bases from J; junction bases left unmatched: 4. The CDR3 covers 15 residues. CDR3 coding DNA: TGTGCCATCAGTGAGCCGGGACTAGCCCACAATGAGCAGTTCTTC. As protein: CAISEPGLAHNEQFF.

V gene TRBV7-8 combines with J gene TRBJ2-7; TRBD2 agrees at 8 bases. Germline V gives CDR1 SGHVS, CDR2 FQNEAQ. The V and J ends lost 5 bases and 9 bases, in that order; junction bases with no gene match: 24. This CDR3 region has 18 residues. The CDR3 DNA reads as TGTGCCAGCAGCCCAAGGGGTACCGGGAGGGCCCATCAGTTCGGGCAGTACTTC. It is translated as CASSPRGTGRAHQFGQYF.

J is TRBJ2-3 and V is TRBV10-1; D call uncertain. Germline V lookup: CDR1 WNHNN, CDR2 SYGVQD (reference sequence). V shed 2 bases and J shed 0 bases, with 3 bases lying between them. The CDR3 spans 13 residues. As DNA, the CDR3 is TGCGCCAGCAGTGAGGTTAGCACAGATACGCAGTATTTT. Its protein is CASSEVSTDTQYF.

The genes are TRBV15 and TRBJ2-7; weak D call: TRBD1 (5 bases). Germline V gene data show CDR1 as LNHNV and CDR2 as YYDKDF (reference sequence). Trimming cost V 0 bases and J 3 bases, with 15 bases left between them. The CDR3 contains 16 residues. CDR3 nucleotide sequence: TGTGCCACCAGCAGAGATAGGAAACAGGCCGTCTACGAGCAGTACTTC. It yields the protein CATSRDRKQAVYEQYF.

The V and J genes are TRBV6-6 and TRBJ2-2; D is perhaps TRBD1 (6 bases). Trimming shortened V by 6 bases and J by 6 bases, and 14 bases separated the two germline ends. Per the germline V gene, CDR1 is MNHNY and CDR2 is SVGAGI (reference sequence). The CDR3 is 14 residues long. The DNA for the CDR3 is TGTGCCAGCAGATCGGGACAATATCCCGGGGAGCTGTTTTTT. As protein: CASRSGQYPGELFF.

The chain links TRBV9 to TRBJ1-2, with D possibly TRBD1 on 5 matching bases. The CDR3 has 14 residues. The ends were cut back, 0 bases at V and 2 bases at J, with 8 bases in the middle. Per germline, CDR1 SGDLS and CDR2 YYNGEE. CDR3 nucleotides: TGTGCCAGCAGCGTAGTTTCAGGGAACTATGGCTACACCTTC. This encodes CASSVVSGNYGYTF.